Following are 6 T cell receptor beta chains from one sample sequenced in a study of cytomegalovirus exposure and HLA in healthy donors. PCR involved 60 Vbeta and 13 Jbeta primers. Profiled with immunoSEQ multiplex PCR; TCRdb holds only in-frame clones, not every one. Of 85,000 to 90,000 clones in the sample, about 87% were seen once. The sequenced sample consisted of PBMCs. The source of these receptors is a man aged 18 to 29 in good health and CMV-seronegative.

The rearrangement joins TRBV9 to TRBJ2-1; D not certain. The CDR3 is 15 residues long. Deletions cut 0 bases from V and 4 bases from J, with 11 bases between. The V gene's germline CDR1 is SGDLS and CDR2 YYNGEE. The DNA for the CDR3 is TGTGCCAGCAGCGTAGGCGGTTATTCATACAATGAGCAGTTCTTC. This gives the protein CASSVGGYSYNEQFF.

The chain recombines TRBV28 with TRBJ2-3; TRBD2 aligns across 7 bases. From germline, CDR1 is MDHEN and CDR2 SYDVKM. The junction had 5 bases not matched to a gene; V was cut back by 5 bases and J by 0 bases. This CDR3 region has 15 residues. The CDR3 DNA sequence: TGTGCCAGCAGTCCTGGGGGGGTAAGCACAGATACGCAGTATTTT. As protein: CASSPGGVSTDTQYF.

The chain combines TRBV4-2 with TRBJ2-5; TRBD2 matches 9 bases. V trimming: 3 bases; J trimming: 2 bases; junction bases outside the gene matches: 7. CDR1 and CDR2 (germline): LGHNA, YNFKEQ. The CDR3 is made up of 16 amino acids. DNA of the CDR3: TGTGCCAGCAGCCATGGTAGCGGGAGTGATCAAGAGACCCAGTACTTC. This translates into CASSHGSGSDQETQYF.

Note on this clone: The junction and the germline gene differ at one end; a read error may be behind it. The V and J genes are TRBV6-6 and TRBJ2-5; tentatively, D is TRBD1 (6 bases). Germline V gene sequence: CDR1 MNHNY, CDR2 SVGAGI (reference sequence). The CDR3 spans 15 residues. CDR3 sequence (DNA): TGTGCCAGCAGTTACCGGCTAGGGGGAATAGAGGCCCAGTACTTC. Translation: CASSYRLGGIEAQYF.

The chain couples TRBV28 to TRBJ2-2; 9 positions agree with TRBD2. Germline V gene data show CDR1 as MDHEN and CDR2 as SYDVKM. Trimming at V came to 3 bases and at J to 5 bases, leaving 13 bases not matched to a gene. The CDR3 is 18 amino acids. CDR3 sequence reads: CASSFSRGVAGVTGELFF. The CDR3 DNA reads TGTGCCAGCAGTTTCTCCCGAGGGGTAGCGGGAGTTACCGGGGAGCTGTTTTTT.

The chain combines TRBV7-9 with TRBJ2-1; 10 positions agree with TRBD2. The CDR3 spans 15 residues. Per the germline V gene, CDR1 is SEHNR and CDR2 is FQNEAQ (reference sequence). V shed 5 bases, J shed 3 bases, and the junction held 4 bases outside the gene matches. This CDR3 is CASSKTSGIYNEQFF. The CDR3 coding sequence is TGTGCCAGCAGCAAAACTAGCGGGATCTACAATGAGCAGTTCTTC. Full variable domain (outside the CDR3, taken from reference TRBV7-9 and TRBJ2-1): DTGVSQNPRHKITKRGQNVTFRCDPISEHNRLYWYRQTLGQGPEFLTYFQNEAQLEKSRLLSDRFSAERPKGSFSTLEIQRTEQGDSAMYLCASSKTSGIYNEQFFGPGTRLTVL.